The rows below give T cell receptor beta chains drawn from one sample of a study of radiation and T cells in renal cell carcinoma. Repertoires were generated with immunoSEQ multiplex PCR, while TCRdb's copy carries only in-frame clones and drops some. The table records roughly 120,000 clones, more than 80% of them present only once. The sequenced sample was blood, obtained from a patient whose treatment included radiotherapy and nephrectomy. The receptor source for this set is an older woman with renal cell carcinoma. Each CDR3 is given with its conserved first and last residue. D genes are given only for firm matches. Only part of the rows carry a size: once, few, many, or a class if the clone is expanded.

v_call: TRBV19; j_call: TRBJ2-1; cdr3_length: 15; d_call: -; clone_size: -; cdr3_aa: CASSIFTGTRNEQFF; cdr3_nt: TGTGCCAGTAGTATATTCACGGGAACTAGAAATGAGCAGTTCTTC
v_call: TRBV5-1; j_call: TRBJ1-5; cdr3_length: 15; d_call: TRBD1; clone_size: -; cdr3_aa: CASSATGGAHQPQHF; cdr3_nt: TGCGCCAGCAGCGCTACAGGGGGCGCGCATCAGCCCCAGCATTTT
v_call: TRBV6-6; j_call: TRBJ2-3; cdr3_length: 11; d_call: -; clone_size: few; cdr3_aa: CASSSSPEQYF; cdr3_nt: TGTGCCAGCAGTTCCTCCCCCGAGCAGTATTTT
v_call: TRBV6-5; j_call: TRBJ2-2; cdr3_length: 14; d_call: TRBD1; clone_size: -; cdr3_aa: CASRLTGGTGELFF; cdr3_nt: TGTGCCAGCAGATTGACAGGGGGGACCGGGGAGCTGTTTTTT
v_call: TRBV5-1; j_call: TRBJ1-4; cdr3_length: 17; d_call: TRBD1; clone_size: -; cdr3_aa: CASSWGTGSGANEKLFF; cdr3_nt: TGCGCCAGCAGCTGGGGGACAGGGTCGGGAGCTAATGAAAAACTGTTTTTT
v_call: TRBV27; j_call: TRBJ1-1; cdr3_length: 15; d_call: TRBD1; clone_size: few; cdr3_aa: CASSPRDRGLSEAFF; cdr3_nt: TGTGCCAGCAGTCCTAGGGACAGGGGGCTATCTGAAGCTTTCTTT
v_call: TRBV5-1; j_call: TRBJ1-4; cdr3_length: 17; d_call: TRBD1; clone_size: -; cdr3_aa: CASSLTGGAATNEKLFF; cdr3_nt: TGCGCCAGCAGCTTGACAGGGGGAGCGGCAACTAATGAAAAACTGTTTTTT
v_call: TRBV7-7; j_call: TRBJ2-1; cdr3_length: 18; d_call: TRBD2; clone_size: -; cdr3_aa: CASSLAPLLAEPDNEQFF; cdr3_nt: TGTGCTAGCAGCTTAGCGCCGTTACTAGCGGAACCAGACAATGAGCAGTTCTTC
v_call: TRBV30; j_call: TRBJ2-3; cdr3_length: 12; d_call: -; clone_size: -; cdr3_aa: CAWGAEADTQYF; cdr3_nt: TGTGCCTGGGGAGCGGAGGCAGATACGCAGTATTTT
v_call: TRBV6-6; j_call: TRBJ2-7; cdr3_length: 15; d_call: -; clone_size: -; cdr3_aa: CASNDRFKRDYEQYF; cdr3_nt: TGTGCCAGCAACGACAGGTTCAAGCGGGACTACGAGCAGTACTTC
v_call: TRBV11-2; j_call: TRBJ2-7; cdr3_length: 14; d_call: TRBD1; clone_size: -; cdr3_aa: CASSTGGGTGEQYF; cdr3_nt: TGTGCCAGCAGTACAGGGGGAGGAACAGGCGAGCAGTACTTC
v_call: TRBV19; j_call: TRBJ1-4; cdr3_length: 15; d_call: TRBD1; clone_size: -; cdr3_aa: CASTTGRSDNEKLFF; cdr3_nt: TGTGCCAGTACGACAGGGAGATCAGATAATGAAAAACTGTTTTTT
v_call: TRBV12-2; j_call: TRBJ2-2; cdr3_length: 14; d_call: -; clone_size: -; cdr3_aa: CASLSGKNTGELFF; cdr3_nt: TGTGCAAGTCTCTCAGGGAAGAACACCGGGGAGCTGTTTTTT